Following are 17 T cell receptor beta chains from one sample sequenced in a study of graft-versus-host responses after intestinal transplantation. Which antigens these TCRs recognize remains unknown. The data were produced by immunoSEQ multiplex PCR, yet TCRdb's version contains in-frame clones alone and is incomplete. The table lists about 120,000 clones, over 80% of them singletons. The material was unstimulated CD4+ T cells sorted from spleen or lymph node cells, obtained before intestinal transplant. The source is a human donor who received an intestinal transplant.

V gene TRBV7-9 combines with J gene TRBJ1-2, with TRBD1 matching over 7 bases. V shed 2 bases, J shed 4 bases, and the junction held 13 bases outside the gene matches. Germline V gives CDR1 SEHNR, CDR2 FQNEAQ (reference sequence). The CDR3 consists of 17 residues. The CDR3 DNA reads as TGTGCCAGCAGCTTAAACGGAGGGGGCCGCCGGGGCTATGGCTACACCTTC. Protein sequence: CASSLNGGGRRGYGYTF.

The gene calls are TRBV6-4 and TRBJ1-1; 11 bases are shared with TRBD1. The CDR3 is 14 amino acids. The V segment lost 6 bases and the J segment 7 bases; nucleotides outside the gene matches: 7. Germline V gives CDR1 MRHNA, CDR2 SNTAGT. Written as DNA, the CDR3 is TGTGCCAGCAGCGAGTTGGACAGGGGGCTTGAAGCTTTCTTT. Its translation: CASSELDRGLEAFF.

This clone has only one observation. The V and J genes are TRBV30 and TRBJ2-3, with 7 bases fitting TRBD2. The CDR3 totals 14 residues. With 0 bases clipped from V and 4 bases from J, the junction kept 4 bases outside the gene matches. The germline CDR1 and CDR2 sequences are GTSNPN and SVGIG (reference sequence). CDR3 sequence reads: CAWSVWREPDTQYF. The CDR3 DNA reads TGTGCCTGGAGTGTTTGGCGGGAGCCAGATACGCAGTATTTT.

This clone was seen a handful of times. The CDR3 sequence is CASSSSQYEQFF. In DNA, the CDR3 is TGTGCCAGCAGTTCCTCCCAATATGAGCAGTTCTTC. This chain uses TRBV6-6 with TRBJ2-1; D is unresolved. The CDR3 is 12 residues long. Germline assignment: CDR1 MNHNY and CDR2 SVGAGI (reference sequence). Between the trimmed V and J ends, which lost 4 bases and 8 bases, there was a span of 9 bases.

V usage is TRBV5-1 and J usage is TRBJ2-3, with TRBD2 matching 8 bases. After removal of 3 bases from V and 3 bases from J, the junction contained 3 bases not matched to a gene. Germline CDR1 is SGHRS and CDR2 is YFSETQ. This CDR3 is built from 14 residues. The CDR3 is CASSSLADTDTQYF. DNA of the CDR3: TGCGCCAGCAGCTCACTAGCGGATACAGATACGCAGTATTTT.

The chain has TRBV7-9 and TRBJ2-5, with 9 bases aligning to TRBD2. The CDR3 contains 12 residues. The junction had 9 bases not matched to a gene; V was cut back by 5 bases and J by 14 bases. Looked up from germline, CDR1 is SEHNR and CDR2 is FQNEAQ (reference sequence). The CDR3 DNA is TGTGCCAGCAGCAGTAGCGGGAGCAGACAATACTTC. Its protein is CASSSSGSRQYF.

The chain is built from TRBV28 and TRBJ2-5; D is ambiguous. Germline assignment: CDR1 MDHEN and CDR2 SYDVKM. The CDR3 loop spans 16 amino acids. With 7 bases removed from V and 4 bases from J, the gap between germline ends came to 22 bases. This CDR3 is CASTLLSSRRRETQYF. The CDR3 DNA sequence: TGTGCCAGCACTTTGTTGAGCAGCCGGAGACGAGAGACCCAGTACTTC.

The chain recombines TRBV7-8 with TRBJ1-2; the D gene is possibly TRBD1 (5 bases). Per the germline V gene, CDR1 is SGHVS and CDR2 is FQNEAQ. The CDR3 consists of 16 residues. The V gene lost 2 bases and the J gene lost 7 bases, with 20 bases spanning the gap. CDR3 sequence: CASSLRSWGGGGGYTF. In DNA, the CDR3 is TGTGCCAGCAGCTTAAGGTCGTGGGGCGGCGGCGGTGGCTACACCTTC.

The chain carries TRBV11-2 and TRBJ2-5; TRBD2 matches 9 bases. The J call could be wrong; TRBJ2-7 is a better fit for the DNA end. Per germline, CDR1 SGHAT and CDR2 FQNNGV. This CDR3 has 17 residues. The CDR3 loop reads CASSLTSASGISYEQYF. The CDR3, as DNA: TGTGCCAGCAGCTTAACATCGGCTAGCGGGATCTCCTACGAGCAGTACTTC.

The chain employs TRBV7-8 and TRBJ2-3, with 12 positions matching TRBD2. Germline CDR1 reads SGHVS; CDR2 reads FQNEAQ. Trimming removed 2 bases from V and 1 base from J; junction bases left unmatched: 10. This CDR3 comprises 19 residues. This CDR3 is CASSLMRLAGGIRTDTQYF. The CDR3 bases are TGTGCCAGCAGCTTAATGAGGCTAGCGGGAGGGATACGCACAGATACGCAGTATTTT.

This clone was seen only once. The rearrangement joins TRBV5-8 to TRBJ1-4; D is uncertain. The germline gives CDR1 SGHTS, CDR2 YDEGEE. This CDR3 has 16 amino acids. Trimming removed 1 base from V and 2 bases from J, with 12 bases in between. The CDR3 loop is CASSLSLAATNEKLFF. Written as DNA, the CDR3 is TGTGCCAGCAGCTTGTCTTTAGCAGCGACTAATGAAAAACTGTTTTTT.

CDR3 in DNA: TGCGCCAGCAGCTTGGAGGGCAGCGAAAAACTGTTTTTT. Encoded protein: CASSLEGSEKLFF. V and J are TRBV5-1 and TRBJ1-4; D unclear. The germline V gene encodes CDR1 SGHRS and CDR2 YFSETQ. V lost 0 bases and J lost 8, with 8 bases in between. The CDR3 runs to 13 residues. The variable domain in full, completed from reference TRBV5-1 and TRBJ1-4, reads KAGVTQTPRYLIKTRGQQVTLSCSPISGHRSVSWYQQTPGQGLQFLFEYFSETQRNKGNFPGRFSGRQFSNSRSEMNVSTLELGDSALYLCASSLEGSEKLFFGSGTQLSVL.

The chain links TRBV18 to TRBJ2-5, with a weak D call TRBD2 (6 bases). CDR3 length equals 14 residues. Trimming took off 4 bases at V and 2 bases at J, with 11 bases between the two ends. CDR1 KGHSH and CDR2 LQKENI come from the germline V gene. The CDR3 DNA reads as TGTGCCAGCTCACGCGGGGAGTTACAAGAGACCCAGTACTTC. Its translation is CASSRGELQETQYF.

The chain joins TRBV28 to TRBJ2-7; 10 bases match TRBD2. CDR1 and CDR2 (germline): MDHEN, SYDVKM. The CDR3 loop spans 15 amino acids. Trimming cost V 4 bases and J 3 bases; bases outside gene matches: 6. The CDR3 DNA sequence: TGTGCCAGCAGTTCGTCACTAGCGGGATTCTACGAGCAGTACTTC. Protein: CASSSSLAGFYEQYF.

V is TRBV2 and J is TRBJ2-3; D is ambiguous. Germline CDR1 and CDR2: SNHLY and FYNNEI. The V gene lost 6 bases and the J gene lost 0 bases, with 7 bases spanning the gap. The CDR3 extends over 13 amino acids. The CDR3 sequence is CASSKMSTDTQYF. DNA of the CDR3: TGTGCCAGCAGCAAAATGAGCACAGATACGCAGTATTTT.

The chain recombines TRBV27 with TRBJ1-1; D possibly corresponds to TRBD1 (6 bases). The CDR3 is made up of 12 amino acids. Trimming shortened V by 6 bases and J by 8 bases, and 13 bases separated the two germline ends. Germline V gene data show CDR1 as MNHEY and CDR2 as SMNVEV (reference sequence). As DNA, the CDR3 is TGTGCCAGCAGAAACTTCAGGGGAGAAGCTTTCTTT. As protein: CASRNFRGEAFF.

The rearrangement uses TRBV5-1 and TRBJ2-1, with 10 bases aligning to TRBD2. CDR1 and CDR2 (germline): SGHRS, YFSETQ. The CDR3 loop spans 14 amino acids. With 5 bases clipped from V and 6 bases from J, the junction kept 5 bases outside the gene matches. The CDR3 sequence: CASRGLARGNEQFF. The CDR3 bases are TGCGCCAGCAGGGGACTAGCGAGGGGCAATGAGCAGTTCTTC.